The present entry profiles one T cell receptor beta chain with its context. The data stem from a study of technical replicates of blood from several donors. The data were produced by immunoSEQ multiplex PCR, yet TCRdb's version contains in-frame clones alone and is incomplete. The sample lists roughly 80,000 clones; about 92% were seen once. Germline CDR1 is MNHNS and CDR2 is SASEGT. V dropped 3 bases and J dropped 4 bases, with 11 bases sitting between them. This CDR3 region has 14 residues. This receptor was identified in a human donor in good health. The chain couples TRBV6-1 to TRBJ2-3; possible D gene TRBD2, 5 bases. What was sequenced was T cells isolated from PBMCs. CDR3 region: CASSDWASPDTQYF. CDR3 nucleotide sequence: TGTGCCAGCAGTGATTGGGCTAGCCCAGATACGCAGTATTTT.